Sequencing of this T cell receptor (beta chain) was carried out in a study of human T cells and chemical hapten exposure. This clonotype was seen a handful of times. Trimming removed 6 bases at V and 4 bases at J, with 16 bases between. Germline V lookup: CDR1 LNHDA, CDR2 SQIVND (reference sequence). This CDR3 is 15 amino acids long. Time point in this sample: patch test 2, 6 weeks after DPC sensitization. Treatment specified: therapeutic diphenylcyclopropenone sensitization with weekly scalp DPC. Via MiXCR, TCRdb re-called the RACE reads, giving one row per CDR3 protein. The sample has about 78,000 distinct CDR3 sequences; over 6.5% are singletons.

This chain joins TRBV19 and TRBJ1-5; D is unresolved. The clonotype was recovered from a woman aged 50 to 60 with alopecia areata. Some clones in this sample may be carry-over from other donors' samples. This material consisted of whole blood, taken in connection with sensitization to the hapten diphenylcyclopropenone (DPC). The CDR3 DNA reads as TGTGCCAGTAGCATCCATAAACGGTTAAATCAGCCCCAGCATTTT. It is translated as CASSIHKRLNQPQHF.